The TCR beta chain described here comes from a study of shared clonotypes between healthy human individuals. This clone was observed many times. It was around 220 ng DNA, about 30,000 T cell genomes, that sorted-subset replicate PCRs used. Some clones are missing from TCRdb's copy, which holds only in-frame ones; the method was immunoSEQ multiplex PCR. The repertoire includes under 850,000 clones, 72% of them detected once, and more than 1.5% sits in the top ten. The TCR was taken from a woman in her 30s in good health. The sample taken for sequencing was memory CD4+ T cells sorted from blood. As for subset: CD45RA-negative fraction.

The CDR3 DNA is TGTGCCAGCAGCTTAGGTCGTAACAATGAGCAGTTCTTC. It encodes CASSLGRNNEQFF. The chain links TRBV7-2 to TRBJ2-1; no reliable D call. The CDR3 length is 13 residues. CDR1 is SGHTA, CDR2 FQGNSA, per germline. V was pared by 1 base and J by 5 bases, with 6 bases between.